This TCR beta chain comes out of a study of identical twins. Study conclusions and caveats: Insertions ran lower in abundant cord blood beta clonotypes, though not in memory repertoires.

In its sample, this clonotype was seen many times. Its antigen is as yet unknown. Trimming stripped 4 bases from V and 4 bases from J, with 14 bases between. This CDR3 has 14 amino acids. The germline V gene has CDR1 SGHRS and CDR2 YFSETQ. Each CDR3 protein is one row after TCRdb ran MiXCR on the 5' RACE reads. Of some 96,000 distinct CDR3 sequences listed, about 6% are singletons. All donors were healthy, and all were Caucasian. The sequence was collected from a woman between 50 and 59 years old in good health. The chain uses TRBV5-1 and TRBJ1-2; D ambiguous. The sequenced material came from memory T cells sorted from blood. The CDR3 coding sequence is TGCGCCAGCAGCCGGGAGAAAGGAAGCTATGGCTACACCTTC. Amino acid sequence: CASSREKGSYGYTF. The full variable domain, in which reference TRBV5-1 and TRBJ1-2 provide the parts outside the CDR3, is KAGVTQTPRYLIKTRGQQVTLSCSPISGHRSVSWYQQTPGQGLQFLFEYFSETQRNKGNFPGRFSGRQFSNSRSEMNVSTLELGDSALYLCASSREKGSYGYTFGSGTRLTVV.